The 20 T cell receptor beta chains below were found in one sample sequenced in a study of graft-versus-host responses after intestinal transplantation. Sequencing was performed with immunoSEQ multiplex PCR; in TCRdb, only in-frame clones are kept and a portion is missing. The sample contains 10,000 to 15,000 clones, 30% of which appear only once. Plates contained approximately 200,000 CFSE-labeled responder cells and approximately 200,000 irradiated, violet-dye-labeled stimulator cells. The source material was alloreactive CD8+ T cells from a mixed lymphocyte reaction culture, sampled before intestinal transplant. Subset reported: CFSE-low proliferating T cells sorted from roughly 6-day pre-transplant mixed lymphocyte reaction (GvH or HvG direction). These receptors were obtained from a human patient who received an intestinal transplant.

The chain is built from TRBV11-2 and TRBJ1-1; weak D call: TRBD1 (6 bases). Trimming took 6 bases from V and 5 from J, leaving 22 bases between them. The CDR3 contains 16 residues. Germline-derived CDR1 and CDR2 are SGHAT and FQNNGV. The CDR3 sequence: CASSKGNRVQGTEAFF. CDR3 in DNA: TGTGCCAGCAGTAAGGGTAACAGGGTCCAAGGGACTGAAGCTTTCTTT.

The rearrangement uses TRBV6-6 and TRBJ2-5; D remains ambiguous. The DNA end favors TRBJ2-7, so the J call may be wrong. CDR3 length: 13 amino acids. From germline, CDR1 is MNHNY and CDR2 SVGAGI (reference sequence). DNA of the CDR3: TGTGCCAGCAGCCCCCCCACACAATACGAGCAGTACTTC. It translates to CASSPPTQYEQYF.

This clone was observed a few times. In DNA form, the CDR3 reads TGCAGCGCCGGACTAGCGGGCCCCACAGATACGCAGTATTTT. Its protein is CSAGLAGPTDTQYF. The V and J genes are TRBV29-1 and TRBJ2-3, with 11 bases fitting TRBD2. Trimming took 7 bases from V and 2 from J; bases not matched to a gene: 5. Germline V CDR1 and CDR2: SQVTM, ANQGSEA. The CDR3 is 14 residues long.

The CDR3 sequence is CASSQGFSTEAFF. CDR3 nucleotides: TGCGCCAGCAGCCAAGGGTTTAGCACTGAAGCTTTCTTT. This chain uses TRBV4-1 with TRBJ1-1; D unclear. V was shortened by 1 base and J by 4 bases, with 7 bases between the two germline ends. Germline V gene lookup returns CDR1 MGHRA and CDR2 YSYEKL. CDR3 length: 13 amino acids.

Regarding this clone: The same CDR3 is also encoded by other DNA sequences in this sample. This sequence joins TRBV7-6 and TRBJ2-3, with D tentatively TRBD2 (6 bases). In germline, CDR1 is SGHVS, CDR2 FNYEAQ. The CDR3 is 14 residues long. V was trimmed by 0 bases and J by 3 bases, leaving 7 bases between them. CDR3 amino acids: CASSLAGGTDTQYF. CDR3 nucleotides: TGTGCCAGCAGCTTAGCGGGAGGTACAGATACGCAGTATTTT.

Sample share makes this clone medium-sized. The chain combines TRBV27 with TRBJ2-5, with D possibly being TRBD1 or TRBD2 (5 bases each). Looked up from germline, CDR1 is MNHEY and CDR2 is SMNVEV (reference sequence). Trimming shortened V by 8 bases and J by 5 bases, and 18 bases separated the two germline ends. The CDR3 spans 14 residues. CDR3 loop: CASADRDRKETQYF. The CDR3 region has the DNA TGTGCCAGCGCCGACCGGGACCGCAAGGAGACCCAGTACTTC.

By share of the sample, this clone is medium-sized (0.01 to 0.1%). The V call is TRBV10-1, the J call TRBJ2-7, with a possible D match to TRBD2 (6 bases). The V end lost 6 bases, the J end lost 1 base, and 10 bases lay between the germline ends. Germline V gene sequence: CDR1 WNHNN, CDR2 SYGVQD (reference sequence). The length of the CDR3 is 13 residues. The CDR3 loop is CASRERVSYEQYF. The CDR3 DNA follows: TGCGCCAGCAGGGAGCGGGTATCCTACGAGCAGTACTTC.

The chain couples TRBV27 to TRBJ2-7; either TRBD1 or TRBD2 may supply D (6 bases each). The germline V gene encodes CDR1 MNHEY and CDR2 SMNVEV (reference sequence). There are 13 residues in the CDR3. Deletions cut 3 bases from V and 5 bases from J, with 11 bases between. The CDR3 DNA is TGTGCCAGCAGTTTCCCCGGGGGCAACGAGCAGTACTTC. Residues: CASSFPGGNEQYF.

The CDR3 nucleotides are TGTGCCATCCCAATAATAGCGGGACTGAACACCGGGGAGCTGTTTTTT. Amino acids: CAIPIIAGLNTGELFF. The J gene is TRBJ2-2, the V gene TRBV5-4, with 8 bases identical to TRBD2. The ends lost 9 bases at V and 1 base at J; junction bases unmatched: 11. The CDR3 runs 16 residues. Per the germline V gene, CDR1 is SGHNT and CDR2 is YYREEE (reference sequence).

V is TRBV9 and J is TRBJ2-7; D is uncertain. This CDR3 has 13 amino acids. Trimming pared 2 bases from V and 6 bases from J, leaving 12 bases between. The germline V gene encodes CDR1 SGDLS and CDR2 YYNGEE. The DNA for the CDR3 is TGTGCCAGCAGCGTCGCCCTGCTGGGCGAGCAGTACTTC. Its translation is CASSVALLGEQYF.

This clone was picked up a small number of times. V usage is TRBV5-4 and J usage is TRBJ2-7, with 11 positions matching TRBD1. This CDR3 spans 15 amino acids. V shed 2 bases and J 3 bases; nucleotides not matched to a gene: 4. Germline V CDR1 and CDR2: SGHNT, YYREEE (reference sequence). For the CDR3, the DNA is TGTGCCAGCAGCTTCGGGACAGGGGGAGACTACGAGCAGTACTTC. Translated: CASSFGTGGDYEQYF.

This clone was seen a few times. The rearrangement uses TRBV27 and TRBJ2-7; TRBD1 matches at 8 bases. This CDR3 contains 15 residues. With V trimmed by 3 bases and J by 2 bases, 6 bases remained unmatched. Per germline, CDR1 MNHEY and CDR2 SMNVEV (reference sequence). The CDR3 reads CASSLEGQGPYEQYF. The CDR3 region has the DNA TGTGCCAGCAGTTTGGAAGGACAGGGTCCCTACGAGCAGTACTTC.

The V call is TRBV6-5, the J call TRBJ2-1, with D maybe TRBD1 (5 bases). The CDR3 spans 15 residues. Trimming took 4 bases from V and 4 from J, leaving 14 bases between them. CDR1 and CDR2 from the germline V gene are MNHEY and SVGAGI. DNA of the CDR3: TGTGCCAGCAGTTCGACATTGGGGCCATACAATGAGCAGTTCTTC. Translating gives CASSSTLGPYNEQFF.

The rearrangement joins TRBV5-1 to TRBJ1-2, with TRBD1 as a possible D gene (5 bases). Trimming cost V 4 bases and J 8 bases, with 24 bases left between them. In germline, CDR1 is SGHRS, CDR2 YFSETQ. The length of the CDR3 is 16 residues. The DNA for the CDR3 is TGCGCCAGCAGCGGATACGGGGCGACAGTAATGACAGGCTACACCTTC. Translating gives CASSGYGATVMTGYTF.

This clone is judged medium-sized (0.01 to 0.1%). The chain carries TRBV6-5 and TRBJ1-2, with 7 bases identical to TRBD1. The V gene's germline CDR1 is MNHEY and CDR2 SVGAGI. With 0 bases clipped from V and 3 bases from J, the junction kept 7 bases outside the gene matches. The CDR3 extends over 16 amino acids. The CDR3 nucleotides read TGTGCCAGCAGTTACTCGAGGGAGAGGGGGCACTATGGCTACACCTTC. As protein: CASSYSRERGHYGYTF.

The CDR3 here is CASSSQVYEQYF. As DNA, the CDR3 is TGTGCCAGCAGTAGCCAAGTCTACGAGCAGTACTTC. The V call is TRBV6-6, the J call TRBJ2-7; D ambiguous. The CDR3 runs 12 residues. The V end was cut by 5 bases, the J end by 3 bases, with 8 bases between. Germline V gene sequence: CDR1 MNHNY, CDR2 SVGAGI (reference sequence).

The rearrangement uses TRBV6-5 and TRBJ1-1; no clear D. With 2 bases removed from V and 3 bases from J, the gap between germline ends came to 7 bases. The CDR3 is 13 amino acids. The germline gives CDR1 MNHEY, CDR2 SVGAGI. The CDR3 bases are TGTGCCAGCAGTTACGGGATCCACACTGAAGCTTTCTTT. Translating gives CASSYGIHTEAFF.

This clone is medium-sized within its sample. As DNA, the CDR3 is TGTGCCAGCAGCCGCGGGACAGGGTTCTACGAGCAGTACTTC. Protein product: CASSRGTGFYEQYF. The chain has TRBV5-6 and TRBJ2-7; 9 bases line up with TRBD1. The V segment lost 4 bases and the J segment 3 bases; nucleotides outside the gene matches: 5. CDR3 length equals 14 residues. Per germline, CDR1 SGHDT and CDR2 YYEEEE. Supplemented by reference TRBV5-6 and TRBJ2-7, the full variable domain reads DAGVTQSPTHLIKTRGQQVTLRCSPKSGHDTVSWYQQALGQGPQFIFQYYEEEERQRGNFPDRFSGHQFPNYSSELNVNALLLGDSALYLCASSRGTGFYEQYFGPGTRLTVT.

This clone is categorized as medium-sized. This chain connects TRBV5-4 to TRBJ1-2; D might be TRBD1 (5 bases). V was cut by 4 bases and J by 7 bases, with 20 bases left in between. Germline loops: CDR1 SGHNT, CDR2 YYREEE (reference sequence). The length of the CDR3 is 15 residues. CDR3 nucleotide sequence: TGTGCCAGCAGCGAAGACAGAGGAGTACCCGGTGGCTACACCTTC. Protein product: CASSEDRGVPGGYTF.

The V call is TRBV7-6, the J call TRBJ1-2; TRBD1 matches at 9 bases. J was trimmed by 4 bases and V by 5 bases; bases with no gene match: 11. The germline V gene has CDR1 SGHVS and CDR2 FNYEAQ. The CDR3 is 16 amino acids. CDR3 sequence reads: CASSLQVGTGIYGYTF. The CDR3 DNA is TGTGCCAGCAGCCTTCAGGTGGGGACAGGGATCTATGGCTACACCTTC.